This record looks at one T cell receptor beta chain sequence and its context. This specimen belongs to a study of cytomegalovirus exposure and HLA in healthy donors. At the level of the study: There were about 85 million unique TCRs (from HLA-typed donors) in an early data release.

PCR amplification relied on 60 Vbeta primers (plus 13 Jbeta primers). Sequencing was performed with immunoSEQ multiplex PCR; in TCRdb, only in-frame clones are kept and a portion is missing. The sample records around 180,000 clones, 81% being singletons. This CDR3 has 15 amino acids. Per germline, CDR1 LGHNA and CDR2 YSLEER. J gave up 5 bases and V 3 bases, and 9 bases lay outside the gene matches. The sequenced sample consisted of PBMCs. The chain joins TRBV4-3 to TRBJ2-7; 8 bases are shared with TRBD1. This clonotype originated in a man in his late teens or twenties in good health and CMV-seronegative. CDR3 sequence: CASSQSTGAADEQYF. The CDR3 DNA is TGCGCCAGCAGCCAGTCGACAGGGGCCGCCGACGAGCAGTACTTC.